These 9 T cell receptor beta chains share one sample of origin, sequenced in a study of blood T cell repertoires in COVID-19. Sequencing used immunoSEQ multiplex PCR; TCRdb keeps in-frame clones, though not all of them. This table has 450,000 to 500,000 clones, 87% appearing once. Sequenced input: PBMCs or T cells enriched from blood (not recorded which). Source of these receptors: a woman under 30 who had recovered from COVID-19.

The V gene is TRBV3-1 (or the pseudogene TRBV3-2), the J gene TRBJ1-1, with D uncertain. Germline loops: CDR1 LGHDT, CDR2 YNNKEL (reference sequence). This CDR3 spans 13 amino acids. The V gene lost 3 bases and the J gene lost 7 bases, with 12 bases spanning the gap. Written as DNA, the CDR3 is TGTGCCAGCAGCCATGACAAAAGGCTTGAAGCTTTCTTT. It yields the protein CASSHDKRLEAFF.

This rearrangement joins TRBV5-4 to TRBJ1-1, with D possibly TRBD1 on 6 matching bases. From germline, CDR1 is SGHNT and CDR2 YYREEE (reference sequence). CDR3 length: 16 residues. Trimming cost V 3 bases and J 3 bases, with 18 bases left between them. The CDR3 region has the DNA TGTGCCAGCAGCTCGGCGGGGGGCCTGTTGCACACTGAAGCTTTCTTT. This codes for CASSSAGGLLHTEAFF.

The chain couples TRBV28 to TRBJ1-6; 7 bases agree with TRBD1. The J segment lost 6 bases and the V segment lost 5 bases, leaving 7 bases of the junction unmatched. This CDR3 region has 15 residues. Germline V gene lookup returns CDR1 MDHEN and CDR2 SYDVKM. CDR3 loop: CASSPGQIFNSPLHF. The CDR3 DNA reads TGTGCCAGCAGTCCGGGACAGATTTTTAATTCACCCCTCCACTTT.

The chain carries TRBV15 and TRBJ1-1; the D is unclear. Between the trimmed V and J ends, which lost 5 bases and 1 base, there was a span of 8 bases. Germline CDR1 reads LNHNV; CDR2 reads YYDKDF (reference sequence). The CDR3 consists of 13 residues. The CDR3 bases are TGTGCCACCAGCGCAGGTTGGAACACTGAAGCTTTCTTT. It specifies CATSAGWNTEAFF.

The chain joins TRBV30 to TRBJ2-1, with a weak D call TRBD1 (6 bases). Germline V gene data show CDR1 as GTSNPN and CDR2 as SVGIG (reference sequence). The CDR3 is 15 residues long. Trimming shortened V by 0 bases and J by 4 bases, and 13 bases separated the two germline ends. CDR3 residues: CAWSVFGGVYNEQFF. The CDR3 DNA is TGTGCCTGGAGTGTATTTGGGGGCGTTTACAATGAGCAGTTCTTC.

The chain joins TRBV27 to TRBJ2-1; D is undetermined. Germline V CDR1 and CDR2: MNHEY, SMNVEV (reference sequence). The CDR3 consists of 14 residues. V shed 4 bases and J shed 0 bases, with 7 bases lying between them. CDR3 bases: TGTGCCAGCAGTTCTCCGAGCTCCTACAATGAGCAGTTCTTC. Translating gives CASSSPSSYNEQFF.

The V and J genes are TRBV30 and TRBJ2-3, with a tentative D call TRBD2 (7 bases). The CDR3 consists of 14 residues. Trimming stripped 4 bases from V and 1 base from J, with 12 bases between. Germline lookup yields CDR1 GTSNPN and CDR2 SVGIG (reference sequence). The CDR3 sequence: CAWTAGARTDTQYF. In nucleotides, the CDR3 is TGTGCCTGGACCGCGGGGGCCCGCACAGATACGCAGTATTTT.

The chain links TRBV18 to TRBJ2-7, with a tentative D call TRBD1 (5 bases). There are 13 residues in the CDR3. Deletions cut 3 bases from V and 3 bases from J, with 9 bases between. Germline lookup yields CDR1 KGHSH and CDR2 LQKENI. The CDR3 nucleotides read TGTGCCAGCTCACCGACAGAACGCTACGAGCAGTACTTC. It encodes CASSPTERYEQYF.

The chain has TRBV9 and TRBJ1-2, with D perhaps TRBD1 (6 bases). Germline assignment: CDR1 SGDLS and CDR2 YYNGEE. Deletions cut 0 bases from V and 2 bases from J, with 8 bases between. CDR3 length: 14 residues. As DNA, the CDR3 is TGTGCCAGCAGCGTAGCGGACAGCAACTATGGCTACACCTTC. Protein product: CASSVADSNYGYTF.